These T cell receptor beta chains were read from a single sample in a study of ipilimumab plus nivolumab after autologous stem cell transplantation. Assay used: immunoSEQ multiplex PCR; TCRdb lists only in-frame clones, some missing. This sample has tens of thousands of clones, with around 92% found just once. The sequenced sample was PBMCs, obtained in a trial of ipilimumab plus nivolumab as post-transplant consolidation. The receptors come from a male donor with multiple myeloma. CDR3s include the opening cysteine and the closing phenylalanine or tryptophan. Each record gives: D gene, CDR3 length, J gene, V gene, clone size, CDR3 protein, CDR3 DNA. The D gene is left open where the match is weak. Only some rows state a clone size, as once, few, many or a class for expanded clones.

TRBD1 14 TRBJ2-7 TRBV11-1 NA CASSADRGHYEQYF TGTGCCAGCAGCGCAGACAGGGGGCATTACGAGCAGTACTTC
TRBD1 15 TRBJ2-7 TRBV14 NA CASSQPGTGTHEQYF TGTGCCAGCAGCCAACCCGGGACAGGGACTCACGAGCAGTACTTC
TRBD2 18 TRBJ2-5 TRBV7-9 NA CASSLVASGSPLRETQYF TGTGCCAGCAGCTTAGTGGCTAGCGGGAGCCCCTTACGAGAGACCCAGTACTTC
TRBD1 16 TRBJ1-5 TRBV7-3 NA CASSLRGQGYDQPQHF TGTGCCAGCAGCTTAAGGGGACAGGGGTACGATCAGCCCCAGCATTTT
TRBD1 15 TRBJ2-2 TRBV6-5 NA CASSGGQGGGRELFF TGTGCCAGCAGTGGGGGACAGGGGGGAGGCAGGGAGCTGTTTTTT
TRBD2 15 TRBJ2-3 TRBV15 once CATSETGLADDTQYF TGTGCCACCAGCGAAACGGGACTAGCCGATGATACGCAGTATTTT
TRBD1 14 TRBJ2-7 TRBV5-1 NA CASSPPTGGYEQYF TGCGCCAGCAGCCCCCCGACAGGGGGGTACGAGCAGTACTTC
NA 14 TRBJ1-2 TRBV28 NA CASRTSGPRHGYTF TGTGCCAGCAGGACCTCGGGCCCCAGACATGGCTACACCTTC
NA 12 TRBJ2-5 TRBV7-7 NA CASSFSGETQYF TGTGCTAGCAGCTTCAGTGGAGAGACCCAGTACTTC
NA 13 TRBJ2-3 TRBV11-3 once CASSLGGTDTQYF TGTGCCAGCAGCTTGGGTGGCACAGATACGCAGTATTTT
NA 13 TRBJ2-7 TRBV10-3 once CAISESLIYEQYF TGTGCCATCAGTGAGTCGCTAATTTACGAGCAGTACTTC
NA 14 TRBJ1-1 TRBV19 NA CASSMGGSGAEAFF TGTGCCAGTAGTATGGGGGGGTCGGGCGCTGAAGCTTTCTTT
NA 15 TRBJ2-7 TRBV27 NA CASSLIRGATYEQYF TGTGCCAGCAGTTTAATACGGGGGGCGACCTACGAGCAGTACTTC
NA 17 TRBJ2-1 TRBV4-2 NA CASSQGQDSRTGGEQFF TGTGCCAGCAGCCAAGGGCAGGACTCCCGAACTGGCGGGGAGCAGTTCTTC
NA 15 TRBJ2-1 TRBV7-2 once CASSSRTENYNEQFF TGTGCCAGCAGCTCACGGACAGAAAACTACAATGAGCAGTTCTTC
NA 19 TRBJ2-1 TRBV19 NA CASSPQGLGAGFSYNEQFF TGTGCCAGTAGCCCACAGGGCTTGGGAGCGGGATTTTCCTACAATGAGCAGTTCTTC
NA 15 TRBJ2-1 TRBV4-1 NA CASSQTRWSYNEQFF TGCGCCAGCAGCCAAACTAGATGGTCCTACAATGAGCAGTTCTTC
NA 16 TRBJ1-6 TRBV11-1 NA CASSPLGGSYNSPLHF TGTGCCAGCAGCCCGTTGGGGGGCTCCTATAATTCACCCCTCCACTTT
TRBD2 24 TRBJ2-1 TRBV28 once CASSLGVRFRGLAGFSSSYNEQFF TGTGCCAGCAGTTTAGGGGTCAGGTTCCGAGGACTAGCGGGTTTTTCTAGCTCCTACAATGAGCAGTTCTTC
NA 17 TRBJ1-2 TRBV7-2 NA CASSLGWNRAANYGYTF TGTGCCAGCAGCTTAGGGTGGAACAGGGCAGCTAACTATGGCTACACCTTC
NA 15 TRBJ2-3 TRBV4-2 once CASSQEGTLADTQYF TGTGCCAGCAGCCAAGAAGGTACTTTGGCAGATACGCAGTATTTT
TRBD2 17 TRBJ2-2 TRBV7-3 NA CASSLRGAGGRGGELFF TGTGCCAGCAGCTTAAGAGGAGCGGGGGGCCGCGGCGGGGAGCTGTTTTTT
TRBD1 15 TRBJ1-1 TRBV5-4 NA CASSETGMANTEAFF TGTGCCAGCAGTGAGACAGGGATGGCGAACACTGAAGCTTTCTTT
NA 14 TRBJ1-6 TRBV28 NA CASSWVSFNSPLHF TGTGCCAGCAGTTGGGTGAGCTTTAATTCACCCCTCCACTTT
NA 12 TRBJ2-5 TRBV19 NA CAGTPLQETQYF TGTGCCGGGACACCTCTCCAAGAGACCCAGTACTTC
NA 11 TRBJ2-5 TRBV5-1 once CASSLQETQYF TGCGCCAGCAGCTTGCAAGAGACCCAGTACTTC
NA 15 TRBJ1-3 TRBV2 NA CASSEWASTGNTIYF TGTGCCAGCAGTGAATGGGCAAGTACTGGAAACACCATATATTTT
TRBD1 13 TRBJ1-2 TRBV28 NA CASSPTGGLGYTF TGTGCCAGCAGTCCGACAGGGGGCCTTGGCTACACCTTC
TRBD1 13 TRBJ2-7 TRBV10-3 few CATRQGADYEQYF TGTGCCACAAGACAGGGGGCGGACTACGAGCAGTACTTC
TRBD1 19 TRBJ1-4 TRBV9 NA CASSVGRGGQGKDNEKLFF TGTGCCAGCAGCGTAGGACGCGGGGGACAGGGGAAGGACAATGAAAAACTGTTTTTT
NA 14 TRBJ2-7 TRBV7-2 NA CASSLVGILYEQYF TGTGCCAGCAGCTTAGTAGGAATTCTCTACGAGCAGTACTTC
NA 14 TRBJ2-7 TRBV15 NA CATSSGSPSYEQYF TGTGCCACCAGCAGCGGGAGCCCTTCCTACGAGCAGTACTTC
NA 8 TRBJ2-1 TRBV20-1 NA CSASEQFF TGCAGTGCTAGTGAGCAGTTCTTC
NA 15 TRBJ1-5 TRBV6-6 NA CASSYCDREDQPQHF TGTGCCAGCAGTTACTGTGACAGAGAGGACCAGCCCCAGCATTTT
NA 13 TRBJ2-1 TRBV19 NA CASSINNYNEQFF TGTGCCAGTAGTATAAACAACTACAATGAGCAGTTCTTC
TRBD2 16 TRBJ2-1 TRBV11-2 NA CASSSPWTSGYNEQFF TGTGCCAGCAGCTCGCCATGGACTAGCGGGTACAATGAGCAGTTCTTC
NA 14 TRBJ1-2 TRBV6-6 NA CASSYSTGQNGYTF TGTGCCAGCAGTTACTCGACCGGCCAGAATGGCTACACCTTC
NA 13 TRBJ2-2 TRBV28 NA CATDKQGPGELFF TGTGCCACGGATAAACAGGGTCCCGGGGAGCTGTTTTTT
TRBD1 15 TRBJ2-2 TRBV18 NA CASSSGQGATGELFF TGTGCCAGCTCATCTGGACAGGGGGCCACCGGGGAGCTGTTTTTT
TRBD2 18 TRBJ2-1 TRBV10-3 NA CAISESSATGGRHNEQFF TGTGCCATCAGTGAGTCGAGCGCCACGGGGGGGCGCCACAATGAGCAGTTCTTC
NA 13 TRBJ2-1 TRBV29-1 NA CSVEDSLLDEQFF TGCAGCGTCGAGGACAGTCTGCTCGATGAGCAGTTCTTC
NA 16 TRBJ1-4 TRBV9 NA CASSVAKGQPNEKLFF TGTGCCAGCAGCGTAGCAAAAGGACAGCCAAATGAAAAACTGTTTTTT
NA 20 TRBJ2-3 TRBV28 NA CASSLVGRPYVYWTTDTQYF TGTGCCAGCAGTTTAGTGGGCAGGCCCTACGTCTATTGGACCACAGATACGCAGTATTTT
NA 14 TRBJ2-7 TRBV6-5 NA CASRRRTESYEQYF TGTGCCAGCAGGCGAAGGACGGAGTCCTACGAGCAGTACTTC
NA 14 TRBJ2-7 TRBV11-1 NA CASSYRDTPYEQYF TGTGCCAGCAGCTACCGGGACACCCCCTACGAGCAGTACTTC
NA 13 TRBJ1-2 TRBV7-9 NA CASSLGGPDGYTF TGTGCCAGCAGCTTAGGAGGACCAGACGGCTACACCTTC
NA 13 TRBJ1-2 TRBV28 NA CASSFPWRYGYTF TGTGCCAGCAGTTTCCCGTGGAGGTATGGCTACACCTTC
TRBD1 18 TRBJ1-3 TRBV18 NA CASSPQQGALSSGNTIYF TGTGCCAGCTCACCACAACAGGGGGCACTAAGCTCTGGAAACACCATATATTTT
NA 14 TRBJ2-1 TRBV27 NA CASSPGTNFNEQFF TGTGCCAGCAGTCCAGGGACAAATTTCAATGAGCAGTTCTTC
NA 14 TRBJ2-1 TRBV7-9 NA CASSLQGAGNEQFF TGTGCCAGCAGCTTACAAGGGGCAGGCAATGAGCAGTTCTTC
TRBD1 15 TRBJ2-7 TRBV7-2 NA CASSLSTGQSYEQYF TGTGCCAGCAGCCTTTCTACGGGACAGTCCTACGAGCAGTACTTC
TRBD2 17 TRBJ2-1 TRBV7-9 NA CASSPSQRGFSYNEQFF TGTGCCAGCAGCCCCTCCCAGCGGGGGTTCTCCTACAATGAGCAGTTCTTC
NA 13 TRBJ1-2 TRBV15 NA CATSTEWGDGYTF TGTGCCACCAGCACGGAGTGGGGGGATGGCTACACCTTC
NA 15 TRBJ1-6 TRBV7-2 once CASSLWQGLNSPLHF TGTGCCAGCAGCCTCTGGCAGGGGTTAAATTCACCCCTCCACTTT
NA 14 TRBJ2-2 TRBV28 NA CASGTPGLDGELFF TGTGCCAGCGGCACCCCGGGACTGGACGGGGAGCTGTTTTTT
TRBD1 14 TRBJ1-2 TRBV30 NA CAWSRDRKYYGYTF TGTGCCTGGAGTCGGGACAGAAAGTACTATGGCTACACCTTC
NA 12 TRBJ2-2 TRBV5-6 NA CASSFLVGELFF TGTGCCAGCAGCTTTCTGGTGGGGGAGCTGTTTTTT
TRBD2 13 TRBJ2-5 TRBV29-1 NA CSVTWGGGETQYF TGCAGCGTAACCTGGGGGGGAGGAGAGACCCAGTACTTC
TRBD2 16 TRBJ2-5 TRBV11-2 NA CASSHSVAGEQETQYF TGTGCCAGCAGCCACAGCGTTGCGGGGGAACAAGAGACCCAGTACTTC
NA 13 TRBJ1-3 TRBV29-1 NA CSVVQNTGNTIYF TGCAGCGTTGTTCAGAATACAGGAAACACCATATATTTT